Shown below are 7 T cell receptor beta chains from a single sample sequenced in a study of a mutant IDH1 vaccine in newly diagnosed glioma (dated by TCRdb to about 2021). The library was built by means of the immunoSEQ multiplex PCR assay. TCRdb carries this immuneACCESS record with in-frame sequences only. Its versions omit some clonotypes, under half of them owing to an unresolved V gene in the studies checked, with the rest unexplained. The sample includes tens of thousands of clones, with about four fifths observed a single time. Under 25% of the sample is taken by the ten largest. The time point label, read with the paper, signifies: baseline, week 1 (first vaccination visit). In light of the paper, this sample's treatment or condition label describes: pre-vaccination baseline after standard-of-care therapy. The sample here was PBMCs, taken from a glioma patient treated with radiotherapy, temozolomide or both. These receptors were collected from a man younger than 40 with glioma.

As regards this clone: The junction shows a germline mismatch at one end, possibly a read error. J is TRBJ1-4 and V is TRBV2; D possibly corresponds to TRBD1 (6 bases). The length of the CDR3 is 13 residues. Germline V gives CDR1 SNHLY, CDR2 FYNNEI. CDR3 protein: CASSEALHTGLMF. The CDR3 nucleotides read TGTGCCAGCAGTGAAGCGCTTCATACAGGGCTCATGTTT. Complete variable domain (other parts from reference TRBV2 and TRBJ1-4): EPEVTQTPSHQVTQMGQEVILRCVPISNHLYFYWYRQILGQKVEFLVSFYNNEISEKSEIFDDQFSVERPDGSNFTLKIRSTKLEDSAMYFCASSEALHTGLMFGSGTQLSVL.

This chain connects TRBV5-1 to TRBJ2-1; D gene unclear. Trimming removed 4 bases from V and 7 bases from J, with 15 bases in between. CDR1 is SGHRS, CDR2 YFSETQ, per germline. The CDR3 is 14 residues long. CDR3 sequence (DNA): TGCGCCAGCAGCCTGCAAGTGTCATTGAATGAGCAGTTCTTC. Protein product: CASSLQVSLNEQFF. The full variable domain, in which reference TRBV5-1 and TRBJ2-1 provide the parts outside the CDR3, is KAGVTQTPRYLIKTRGQQVTLSCSPISGHRSVSWYQQTPGQGLQFLFEYFSETQRNKGNFPGRFSGRQFSNSRSEMNVSTLELGDSALYLCASSLQVSLNEQFFGPGTRLTVL.

DNA of the CDR3: TGTGCCAGCAGATTTGACAGCCGGAACACTGAAGCTTTCTTT. This codes for CASRFDSRNTEAFF. J is TRBJ1-1 and V is TRBV6-4; the D gene is possibly TRBD1 (5 bases). The germline gives CDR1 MRHNA, CDR2 SNTAGT. The CDR3 length is 14 residues. Trimming left V 6 bases short and J 1 base short, with 12 bases between.

About this clone itself: A read error may explain this, as a much larger clone is one base away. This chain uses TRBV10-3 with TRBJ1-2; perhaps TRBD1 as D (6 bases). Per the germline V gene, CDR1 is ENHRY and CDR2 is SYGVKD. This CDR3 has 14 residues. As DNA, the CDR3 is TGTGTCATCAGGGATGTGACAGGCGGTCATGGCTACACCTTC. Protein sequence: CVIRDVTGGHGYTF.

This clone has more than one count but fewer than ten. The chain couples TRBV27 to TRBJ1-5; unclear D gene. Trimming took 5 bases from V and 0 from J, leaving 14 bases between them. Germline assignment: CDR1 MNHEY and CDR2 SMNVEV (reference sequence). The CDR3 has 16 residues. DNA for the CDR3: TGTGCCAGCAGTCCCAGCAGGATCTTTAGCAATCAGCCCCAGCATTTT. It specifies CASSPSRIFSNQPQHF.

This chain connects TRBV5-4 to TRBJ2-7; D is uncertain. Germline CDR1 SGHNT, CDR2 YYREEE (reference sequence). The CDR3 covers 13 residues. V shed 0 bases and J shed 6 bases, with 10 bases lying between them. The CDR3 loop is CASSLGRPAEQYF. The CDR3 DNA reads TGTGCCAGCAGCTTGGGGAGACCCGCCGAGCAGTACTTC. Looking up the rest from reference TRBV5-4 and TRBJ2-7 gives the full variable domain: ETGVTQSPTHLIKTRGQQVTLRCSSQSGHNTVSWYQQALGQGPQFIFQYYREEENGRGNFPPRFSGLQFPNYSSELNVNALELDDSALYLCASSLGRPAEQYFGPGTRLTVT.

The chain recombines TRBV4-3 with TRBJ2-6; weak D call: TRBD2 (5 bases). Germline V gene lookup returns CDR1 LGHNA and CDR2 YSLEER. Between the trimmed V and J ends, which lost 0 bases and 3 bases, there was a span of 12 bases. This CDR3 has 17 amino acids. This CDR3 is CASSQETGTDGANVLTF. The CDR3 region has the DNA TGCGCCAGCAGCCAAGAAACGGGAACGGATGGGGCCAACGTCCTGACTTTC.